Reported below is one TCR beta chain. The sample belongs to a study of blood T cells in healthy people across ages. Next came a second PCR, run for about 7 to 12 cycles, which used a sample-barcoded 5' primer along with a J-beta primer mix. Each CDR3 protein gets one entry after TCRdb re-called the 5' RACE reads with MiXCR. The repertoire holds 2 million or so distinct CDR3 sequences, with 49% as singletons. The V and J ends lost 3 bases and 2 bases respectively, with 15 bases between them. The V gene's germline CDR1 is SEHNR and CDR2 FQNEAQ (reference sequence). The CDR3 contains 16 residues. The sequence derives from a middle-aged woman in good health. The sequenced material came from blood. The gene calls are TRBV7-9 and TRBJ2-3, with D tentatively TRBD2 (6 bases). The CDR3 DNA follows: TGTGCCAGCAGCTTGCGGGGCGACTTCTTCACAGATACGCAGTATTTT. Its protein is CASSLRGDFFTDTQYF.